This record looks at one T cell receptor beta chain sequence and its context. The target antigen is unknown. From germline, CDR1 is SNHLY and CDR2 FYNNEI. The CDR3 runs to 15 residues. Trimming took off 4 bases at V and 2 bases at J, with 15 bases between the two ends. Sequencing was performed with immunoSEQ multiplex PCR; in TCRdb, only in-frame clones are kept and a portion is missing. The sample contains 110,000 or so clones, more than 65% of which appear only once. This entry comes from a study of radiotherapy plus CTLA-4 blockade in lung cancer. Across the study: Roughly 17% of patients responded objectively, and roughly 30% achieved disease control. Whole-study results and caveats: Tumor-derived TCR clones expanded in blood after radiotherapy plus ipilimumab. According to reports, early shifts in blood T cell clones, alongside interferon-beta, forecast response most accurately.

V gene TRBV2 combines with J gene TRBJ2-7; D is unclear. This specimen was peripheral blood, taken from a patient treated with radiotherapy plus ipilimumab. The sequence derives from a human donor with non-small cell lung cancer who had a partial response to radiotherapy plus ipilimumab. CDR3: CASSAEVRVTYEQYF. DNA of the CDR3: TGTGCCAGCAGTGCCGAGGTTCGGGTCACCTACGAGCAGTACTTC.